This T cell receptor (beta chain) was sequenced for a study of blood T cell repertoires in COVID-19. A single count supports this clone. TCRdb keeps only in-frame clones here, not all; method: immunoSEQ multiplex PCR. The sample shows hundreds of thousands of clones, 88% of them seen only once. Two negative PCRs, clearance, or symptom resolution were required of recovered Cohort 3 donors. The V and J ends lost 3 bases and 7 bases, in that order; junction bases with no gene match: 7. Germline CDR1 LGHDT, CDR2 YNNKEL (reference sequence). The length of the CDR3 is 15 residues. The source material was PBMCs or T cells enriched from blood (not recorded which). The V and J genes are TRBV3-1 (or the pseudogene TRBV3-2) and TRBJ2-1; 9 bases agree with TRBD2. The source of this sequence is a woman in her fifties or sixties who had recovered from COVID-19. The CDR3 here is CASSHYSGSGNEQFF. DNA of the CDR3: TGTGCCAGCAGCCATTATAGCGGGAGTGGTAATGAGCAGTTCTTC.